The 17 T cell receptor beta chains given below trace back to one sample, sequenced in a study of T cells in Graves' hyperthyroidism and ophthalmopathy. TCR beta CDR3 sequences were amplified from RNA transcripts. Initially, a first-round RT-PCR of the TCR CDR3 employed the HTBI primer set. TCRdb ran MiXCR on the multiplex PCR reads and lists one entry per CDR3 protein. The repertoire consists of more than 550,000 distinct CDR3 sequences, with around 20% occurring once and the leading ten covering approximately 16%. The sample comprised blood. These receptors originate from a woman aged 50 to 60 with Graves' hyperthyroidism that later progressed to Graves' ophthalmopathy.

CDR3 DNA: TGTGCCAGCCTGCGGGGGCCCATGAACACTGAAGCTTTCTTT. Amino acid sequence: CASLRGPMNTEAFF. The chain recombines TRBV19 with TRBJ1-1; D might be TRBD1 (6 bases). Between the trimmed V and J ends, which lost 9 bases and 0 bases, there was a span of 14 bases. The CDR3 loop spans 14 amino acids. Germline V CDR1 and CDR2: LNHDA, SQIVND (reference sequence).

This clonotype showed up many times. V gene TRBV11-1 combines with J gene TRBJ2-5; D unclear. Between the trimmed V and J ends, which lost 1 base and 2 bases, there was a span of 14 bases. Germline lookup yields CDR1 SGHAT and CDR2 FQDESV (reference sequence). The CDR3 is 16 amino acids. Written as DNA, the CDR3 is TGTGCCAGCAGCTTAGGCCTTCGGGCCCAACAAGAGACCCAGTACTTC. Protein: CASSLGLRAQQETQYF.

The table lists this clonotype with many counts. The chain employs TRBV5-6 and TRBJ2-3; weak D call: TRBD2 (5 bases). This CDR3 region has 13 residues. V shed 4 bases and J shed 4 bases, with 10 bases lying between them. Germline values: CDR1 SGHDT, CDR2 YYEEEE. CDR3 in DNA: TGTGCCAGCAGCCCAGTGGGAGCAGATACGCAGTATTTT. This translates into CASSPVGADTQYF.

This clonotype was counted between two and nine times. The V gene is TRBV6-1, the J gene TRBJ1-1; 7 bases fit TRBD1. The CDR3 consists of 16 residues. Germline-derived CDR1 and CDR2 are MNHNS and SASEGT. Trimming removed 5 bases from V and 0 bases from J; junction bases left unmatched: 9. DNA of the CDR3: TGTGCCAGCAGTCTGACAGGGTGGTTCATGAACACTGAAGCTTTCTTT. This sequence encodes CASSLTGWFMNTEAFF.

This clonotype was seen repeatedly, ten times or more. J is TRBJ1-2 and V is TRBV27; TRBD1 is a possible D gene (5 bases). Germline V gene sequence: CDR1 MNHEY, CDR2 SMNVEV (reference sequence). V was trimmed by 6 bases and J by 1 base, leaving 18 bases between them. The CDR3 loop spans 16 amino acids. In nucleotides, the CDR3 is TGTGCCAGCAGAATCAGGAGGGGACGGATTAACTATGGCTACACCTTC. This gives the protein CASRIRRGRINYGYTF.

This clonotype was observed many times. The chain joins TRBV7-9 to TRBJ2-5; unclear D gene. CDR3 length: 14 residues. The V gene lost 1 base and the J gene lost 6 bases, with 12 bases spanning the gap. Looked up from germline, CDR1 is SEHNR and CDR2 is FQNEAQ (reference sequence). The CDR3 coding sequence is TGTGCCAGCAGCTTAGATGTGGGGTTGAAGACCCAGTACTTC. Its protein product is CASSLDVGLKTQYF.

This clonotype was seen many times. The chain has TRBV11-3 and TRBJ2-5; 8 nucleotides line up with TRBD1. The germline gives CDR1 SGHNT, CDR2 YENEEA. The CDR3 loop spans 14 amino acids. With 5 bases clipped from V and 4 bases from J, the junction kept 6 bases outside the gene matches. In nucleotides, the CDR3 is TGTGCCAGCAGCCCGACAGGGGCGGGAGAGACCCAGTACTTC. It translates to CASSPTGAGETQYF. The whole variable domain, remainder taken from reference TRBV11-3 and TRBJ2-5, is EAGVVQSPRYKIIEKKQPVAFWCNPISGHNTLYWYLQNLGQGPELLIRYENEEAVDDSQLPKDRFSAERLKGVDSTLKIQPAELGDSAVYLCASSPTGAGETQYFGPGTRLLVL.

This clonotype was observed many times. J is TRBJ1-2 and V is TRBV18; perhaps TRBD1 as D (5 bases). Between the trimmed V and J ends, which lost 0 bases and 5 bases, there was a span of 19 bases. The CDR3 is 17 residues long. CDR1 and CDR2 from the germline V gene are KGHSH and LQKENI. CDR3 sequence reads: CASSPPTTEAGRYGYTF. The CDR3 DNA is TGTGCCAGCTCACCACCGACTACCGAGGCAGGGAGGTATGGCTACACCTTC.

The table lists this clonotype with many counts. V usage is TRBV11-3 and J usage is TRBJ2-2; 8 positions agree with TRBD1. Trimming took 1 base from V and 2 from J; bases not matched to a gene: 6. Per the germline V gene, CDR1 is SGHNT and CDR2 is YENEEA. The CDR3 is 17 residues long. CDR3 bases: TGTGCCAGCAGCTTAGGTCCGGACAGGGATAACACCGGGGAGCTGTTTTTT. Translation: CASSLGPDRDNTGELFF.

This chain connects TRBV19 to TRBJ1-1, with D unclear. CDR1 is LNHDA and CDR2 is SQIVND in the germline V gene (reference sequence). The CDR3 has 13 residues. CDR3 nucleotides: TGTGCGACTAAGCGGGCTTGGAACACTGAAGCTTTCTTT. It specifies CATKRAWNTEAFF.

This clonotype was counted many times. The CDR3 region has the DNA TGTGCCAGCAGTGAAAGGGGGAGTTATCGCTACACCTTC. This translates into CASSERGSYRYTF. The genes are TRBV2 and TRBJ1-2; perhaps TRBD1 as D (6 bases). Trimming left V 2 bases short and J 9 bases short, with 13 bases between. The CDR3 spans 13 residues. Germline V gene sequence: CDR1 SNHLY, CDR2 FYNNEI.

The V and J genes are TRBV5-1 and TRBJ1-2, with a tentative D call TRBD1 (5 bases). V lost 4 bases and J 2 bases, leaving 18 bases between the germline ends. This CDR3 is built from 16 residues. CDR1 and CDR2 (germline): SGHRS, YFSETQ. CDR3 sequence (DNA): TGCGCCAGCAGCCCCGGCTGGGGTGAGGGGAACTATGGCTACACCTTC. Its protein is CASSPGWGEGNYGYTF. Variable domain in full (rest from reference TRBV5-1 and TRBJ1-2): KAGVTQTPRYLIKTRGQQVTLSCSPISGHRSVSWYQQTPGQGLQFLFEYFSETQRNKGNFPGRFSGRQFSNSRSEMNVSTLELGDSALYLCASSPGWGEGNYGYTFGSGTRLTVV.

This clonotype was seen many times. J is TRBJ2-3 and V is TRBV5-1, with 9 nucleotides matching TRBD2. Germline CDR1 is SGHRS and CDR2 is YFSETQ. The junction had 13 bases not matched to a gene; V was cut back by 4 bases and J by 1 base. CDR3 length: 18 amino acids. CDR3 DNA: TGCGCCAGCAGCCTGATGGGCGGGGGGGCCTGGGGCACAGATACGCAGTATTTT. This codes for CASSLMGGGAWGTDTQYF.

This clonotype was detected many times. The chain links TRBV2 to TRBJ2-7; D uncertain. The length of the CDR3 is 12 residues. Trimming shortened V by 7 bases and J by 2 bases, and 9 bases separated the two germline ends. The V gene's germline CDR1 is SNHLY and CDR2 FYNNEI. The CDR3 bases are TGTGCCAGCACATCATTCACCTACGAGCAGTACTTC. It specifies CASTSFTYEQYF.

The J gene is TRBJ1-5, the V gene TRBV12-5, with no clear D. V shed 6 bases and J shed 5 bases, with 8 bases lying between them. Germline V CDR1 and CDR2: LGHNT, FRNRAP. CDR3 length equals 12 residues. CDR3 amino acids: CASGKGDQPQHF. DNA for the CDR3: TGTGCTAGTGGAAAAGGTGATCAGCCCCAGCATTTT.

The chain combines TRBV6-1 with TRBJ1-4, with D unresolved. Looked up from germline, CDR1 is MNHNS and CDR2 is SASEGT. The V end lost 6 bases, the J end lost 10 bases, and 15 bases lay between the germline ends. The CDR3 is 13 residues long. CDR3 sequence reads: CASSEMKEGKLFF. The CDR3 coding sequence is TGTGCCAGCAGCGAAATGAAAGAGGGAAAACTGTTTTTT.

In nucleotides, the CDR3 is TGCAGTGCGCCGACCATGGACGGGTTGAGGGAGACCCAGTACTTC. As protein: CSAPTMDGLRETQYF. The chain employs TRBV20-1 and TRBJ2-5; no definite D call. This CDR3 is 15 amino acids long. Per the germline V gene, CDR1 is DFQATT and CDR2 is SNEGSKA (reference sequence). Between the trimmed V and J ends, which lost 6 bases and 5 bases, there was a span of 22 bases.